This record covers a single T cell receptor beta chain. This entry comes from a study of blood T cell repertoires in COVID-19. Study summary: Acute-phase and convalescent COVID-19 samples originated in the United States, Italy and Spain. Nucleic acid was either cDNA or gDNA, and it came from T cells, B-cell-depleted T cells, or PBMCs.

Authors' analysis steps: The authors estimated nucleated cell counts from reference gene primer amplification. Data came from immunoSEQ multiplex PCR; TCRdb stores just in-frame clones and leaves some out. The DNA gave D and trimming, while V, J and clone size come from that table. The sample contains more than 130,000 clones, 88% of which appear only once. Trimming stripped 6 bases from V and 0 bases from J, with 9 bases between. The CDR3 extends over 13 amino acids. Germline-derived CDR1 and CDR2 are MNHEY and SVGAGI. The V call is TRBV6-5, the J call TRBJ2-7, with a weak D call TRBD2 (6 bases). This TCR was sampled from a man aged 50-59 years with active or convalescent COVID-19. Material for sequencing was peripheral blood. For the CDR3, the DNA is TGTGCCAGCAGGCGGGGCACCTCCTACGAGCAGTACTTC. Protein: CASRRGTSYEQYF.